A single sample is the source of the 2 T cell receptor beta chains below, sequenced in a study of blood T cell repertoires in COVID-19. The repertoire was sequenced with immunoSEQ multiplex PCR; TCRdb's copy has only in-frame clones and lacks some. The repertoire holds roughly 60,000 clones, with 78% as singletons. The sample comprised peripheral blood. The receptors originated from a human donor in a cohort sampled during active COVID-19.

J is TRBJ2-1 and V is TRBV18; 7 positions match TRBD1. The CDR3 sequence is 11 residues long. The ends lost 6 bases at V and 9 bases at J; junction bases unmatched: 2. Germline values: CDR1 KGHSH, CDR2 LQKENI. CDR3 bases: TGTGCCAGCTCCGACAGGGTTGAGCAGTTCTTC. It yields the protein CASSDRVEQFF.

This chain uses TRBV15 with TRBJ2-1, with 10 bases identical to TRBD2. Germline loops: CDR1 LNHNV, CDR2 YYDKDF (reference sequence). V was pared by 1 base and J by 5 bases, with 5 bases of the junction left unmatched. The CDR3 extends over 16 amino acids. CDR3 amino acids: CATSRGGTSANNEQFF. In DNA form, the CDR3 reads TGTGCCACCAGCAGAGGCGGGACTAGCGCCAACAATGAGCAGTTCTTC.